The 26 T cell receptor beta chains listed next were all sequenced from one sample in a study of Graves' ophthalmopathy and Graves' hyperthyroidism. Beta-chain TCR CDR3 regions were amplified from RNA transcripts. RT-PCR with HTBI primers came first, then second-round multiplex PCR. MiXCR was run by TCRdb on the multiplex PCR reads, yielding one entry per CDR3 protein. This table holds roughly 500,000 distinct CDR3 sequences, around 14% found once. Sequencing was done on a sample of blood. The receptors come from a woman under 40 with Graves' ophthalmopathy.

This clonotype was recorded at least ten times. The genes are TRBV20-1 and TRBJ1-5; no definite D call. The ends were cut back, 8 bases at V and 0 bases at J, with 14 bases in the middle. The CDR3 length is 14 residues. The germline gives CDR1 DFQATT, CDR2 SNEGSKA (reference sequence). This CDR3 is CSSSAGNSNQPQHF. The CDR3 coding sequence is TGCAGTTCCTCCGCCGGAAATAGCAATCAGCCCCAGCATTTT.

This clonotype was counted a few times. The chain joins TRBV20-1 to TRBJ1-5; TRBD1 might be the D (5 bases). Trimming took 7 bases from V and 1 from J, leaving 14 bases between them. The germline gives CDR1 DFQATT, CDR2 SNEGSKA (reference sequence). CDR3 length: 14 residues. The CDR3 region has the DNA TGCAGTGTTAACGCTGGGGGAAGCAATCAGCCCCAGCATTTT. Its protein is CSVNAGGSNQPQHF.

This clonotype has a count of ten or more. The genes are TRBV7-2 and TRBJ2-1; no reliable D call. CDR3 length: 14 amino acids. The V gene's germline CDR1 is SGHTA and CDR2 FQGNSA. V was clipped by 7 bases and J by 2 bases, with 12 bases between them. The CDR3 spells CASIIQSTYNEQFF. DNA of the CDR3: TGTGCCAGCATTATACAATCCACCTACAATGAGCAGTTCTTC.

CDR3 DNA: TGTGCCAGCAGCTTGGAATTCTGGGAGAGGGCTTTCTTT. This gives the protein CASSLEFWERAFF. The chain couples TRBV5-5 to TRBJ1-1; D unclear. The V gene lost 0 bases and the J gene lost 11 bases, with 14 bases spanning the gap. The CDR3 is 13 amino acids. Germline CDR1 reads SGHKS; CDR2 reads YYEKEE (reference sequence). Complete variable domain (other parts from reference TRBV5-5 and TRBJ1-1): DAGVTQSPTHLIKTRGQQVTLRCSPISGHKSVSWYQQVLGQGPQFIFQYYEKEERGRGNFPDRFSARQFPNYSSELNVNALLLGDSALYLCASSLEFWERAFFGQGTRLTVV.

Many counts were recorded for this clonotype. The CDR3 protein is CSVSRDGHMEQYF. DNA for the CDR3: TGCAGCGTGTCCCGGGACGGTCACATGGAGCAGTACTTC. The rearrangement uses TRBV29-1 and TRBJ2-7; D tentatively fits TRBD1 or TRBD2 (5 bases each). Trimming shortened V by 6 bases and J by 7 bases, and 19 bases separated the two germline ends. The germline gives CDR1 SQVTM, CDR2 ANQGSEA. The CDR3 extends over 13 amino acids.

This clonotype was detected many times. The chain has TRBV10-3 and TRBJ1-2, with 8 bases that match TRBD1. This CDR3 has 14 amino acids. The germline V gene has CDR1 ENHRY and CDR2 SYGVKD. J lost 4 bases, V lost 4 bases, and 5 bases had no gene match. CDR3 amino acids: CAISGQGAFYGYTF. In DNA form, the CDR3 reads TGTGCCATCAGTGGTCAGGGGGCCTTCTATGGCTACACCTTC.

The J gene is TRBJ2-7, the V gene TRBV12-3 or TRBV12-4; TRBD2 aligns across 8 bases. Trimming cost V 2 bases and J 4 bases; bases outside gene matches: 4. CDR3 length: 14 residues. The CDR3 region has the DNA TGTGCCAGCAGTTTATCCCTAGCGGGTTACGAGCAGTACTTC. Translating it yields CASSLSLAGYEQYF.

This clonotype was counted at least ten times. The CDR3 bases are TGTGCCAGCAGCCTCAACAGGAGGGGGCGCTTAAACACTGAAGCTTTCTTT. Amino acids: CASSLNRRGRLNTEAFF. The chain combines TRBV2 with TRBJ1-1; 7 bases agree with TRBD1. The CDR3 spans 17 residues. V was pared by 6 bases and J by 2 bases, with 15 bases of the junction left unmatched. Germline CDR1 reads SNHLY; CDR2 reads FYNNEI.

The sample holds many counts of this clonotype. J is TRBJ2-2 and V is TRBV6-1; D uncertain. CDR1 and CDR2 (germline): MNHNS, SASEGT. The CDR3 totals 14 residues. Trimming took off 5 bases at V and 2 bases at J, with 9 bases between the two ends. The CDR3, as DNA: TGTGCCAGCAGTAGACCAGCCAACACCGGGGAGCTGTTTTTT. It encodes CASSRPANTGELFF.

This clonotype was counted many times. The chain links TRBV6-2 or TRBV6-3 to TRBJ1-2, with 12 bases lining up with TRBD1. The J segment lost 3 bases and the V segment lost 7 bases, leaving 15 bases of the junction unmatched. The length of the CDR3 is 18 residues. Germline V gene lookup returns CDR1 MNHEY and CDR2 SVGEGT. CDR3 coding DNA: TGTGCCAGCAAAAAGACCGTAGGTGGGACAGGGGGCGACTATGGCTACACCTTC. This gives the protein CASKKTVGGTGGDYGYTF.

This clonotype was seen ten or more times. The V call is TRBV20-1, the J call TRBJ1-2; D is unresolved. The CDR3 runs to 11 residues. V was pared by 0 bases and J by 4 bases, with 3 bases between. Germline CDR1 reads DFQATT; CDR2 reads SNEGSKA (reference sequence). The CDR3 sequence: CSARDGYGYTF. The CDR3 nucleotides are TGCAGTGCTAGAGATGGCTATGGCTACACCTTC.

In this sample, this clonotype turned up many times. The CDR3 DNA follows: TGTGCCAGCAAGCCGGAGGAATATAGCAATCAGCCCCAGCATTTT. Translating gives CASKPEEYSNQPQHF. The gene calls are TRBV6-1 and TRBJ1-5; D is unresolved. The germline V gene encodes CDR1 MNHNS and CDR2 SASEGT. Trimming pared 7 bases from V and 0 bases from J, leaving 13 bases between. The CDR3 is 15 residues long.

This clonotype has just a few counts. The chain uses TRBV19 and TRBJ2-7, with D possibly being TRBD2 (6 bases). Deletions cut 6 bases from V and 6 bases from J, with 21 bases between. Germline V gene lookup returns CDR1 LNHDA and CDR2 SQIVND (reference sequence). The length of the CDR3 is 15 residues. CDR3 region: CASSPVPTRGSEQYF. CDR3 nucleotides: TGTGCCAGTAGCCCCGTTCCGACTAGAGGAAGCGAGCAGTACTTC.

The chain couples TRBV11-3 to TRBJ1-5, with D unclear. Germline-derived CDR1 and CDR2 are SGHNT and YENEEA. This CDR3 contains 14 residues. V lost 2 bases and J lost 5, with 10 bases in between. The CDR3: CASSLKVRDQPQHF. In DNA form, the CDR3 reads TGTGCCAGCAGCTTAAAGGTTAGGGATCAGCCCCAGCATTTT.

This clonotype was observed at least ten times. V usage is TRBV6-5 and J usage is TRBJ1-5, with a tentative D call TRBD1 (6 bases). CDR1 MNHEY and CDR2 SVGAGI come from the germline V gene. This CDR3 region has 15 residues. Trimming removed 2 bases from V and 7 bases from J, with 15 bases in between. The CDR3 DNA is TGTGCCAGCAGTTACGGGGGCAGGGAAGGACAGCCCCAGCATTTT. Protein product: CASSYGGREGQPQHF.

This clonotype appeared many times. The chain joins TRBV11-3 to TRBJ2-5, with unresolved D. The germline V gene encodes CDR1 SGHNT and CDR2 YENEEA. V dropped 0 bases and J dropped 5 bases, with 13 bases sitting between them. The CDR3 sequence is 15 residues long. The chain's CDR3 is CASSLDRPPRETQYF. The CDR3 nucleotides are TGTGCCAGCAGCTTAGATCGACCCCCGAGGGAGACCCAGTACTTC. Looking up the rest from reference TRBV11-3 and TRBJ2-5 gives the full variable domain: EAGVVQSPRYKIIEKKQPVAFWCNPISGHNTLYWYLQNLGQGPELLIRYENEEAVDDSQLPKDRFSAERLKGVDSTLKIQPAELGDSAVYLCASSLDRPPRETQYFGPGTRLLVL.

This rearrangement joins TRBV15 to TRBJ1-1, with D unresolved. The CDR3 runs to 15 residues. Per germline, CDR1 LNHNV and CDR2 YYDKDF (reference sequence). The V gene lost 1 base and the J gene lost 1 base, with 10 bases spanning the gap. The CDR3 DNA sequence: TGTGCCACCAGCAGAGCGGAGACGGGGAACACTGAAGCTTTCTTT. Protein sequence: CATSRAETGNTEAFF.

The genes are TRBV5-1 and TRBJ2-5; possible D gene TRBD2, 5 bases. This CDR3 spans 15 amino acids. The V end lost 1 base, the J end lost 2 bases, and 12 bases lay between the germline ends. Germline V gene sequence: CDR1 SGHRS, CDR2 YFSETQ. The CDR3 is CASSLYRGAQETQYF. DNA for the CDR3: TGCGCCAGCAGCTTGTATCGGGGAGCACAAGAGACCCAGTACTTC.

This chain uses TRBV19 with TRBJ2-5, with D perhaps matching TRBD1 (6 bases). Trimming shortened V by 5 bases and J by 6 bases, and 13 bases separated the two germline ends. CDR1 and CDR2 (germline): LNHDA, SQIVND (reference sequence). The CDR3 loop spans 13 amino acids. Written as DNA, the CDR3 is TGTGCCAGTAGTTCTGACAGGATACAGACCCAGTACTTC. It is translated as CASSSDRIQTQYF.

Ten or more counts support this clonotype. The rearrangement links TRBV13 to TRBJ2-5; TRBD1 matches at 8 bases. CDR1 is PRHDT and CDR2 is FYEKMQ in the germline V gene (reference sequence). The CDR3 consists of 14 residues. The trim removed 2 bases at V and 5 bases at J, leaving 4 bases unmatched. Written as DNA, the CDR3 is TGTGCCAGCAGCTTACCGGACAGGGAGGAGACCCAGTACTTC. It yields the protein CASSLPDREETQYF.

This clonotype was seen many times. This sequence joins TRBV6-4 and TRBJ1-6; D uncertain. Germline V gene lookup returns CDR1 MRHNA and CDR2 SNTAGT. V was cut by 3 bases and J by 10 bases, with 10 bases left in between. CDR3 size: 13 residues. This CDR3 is CASSESVRSPLHF. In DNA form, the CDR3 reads TGTGCCAGCAGTGAGTCCGTTAGATCACCCCTCCACTTT.

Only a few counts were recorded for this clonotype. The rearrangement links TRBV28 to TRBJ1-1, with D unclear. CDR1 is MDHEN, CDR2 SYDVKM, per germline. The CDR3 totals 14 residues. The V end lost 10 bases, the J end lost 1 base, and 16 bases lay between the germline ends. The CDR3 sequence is CANNILVPNTEAFF. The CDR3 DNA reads TGTGCCAACAACATACTGGTTCCGAACACTGAAGCTTTCTTT.

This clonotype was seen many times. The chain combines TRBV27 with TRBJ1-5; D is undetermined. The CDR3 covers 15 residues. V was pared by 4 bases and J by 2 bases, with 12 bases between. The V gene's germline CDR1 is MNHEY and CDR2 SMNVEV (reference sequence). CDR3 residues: CASSSAGGGNQPQHF. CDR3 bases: TGTGCCAGCAGTTCCGCGGGAGGAGGCAATCAGCCCCAGCATTTT.

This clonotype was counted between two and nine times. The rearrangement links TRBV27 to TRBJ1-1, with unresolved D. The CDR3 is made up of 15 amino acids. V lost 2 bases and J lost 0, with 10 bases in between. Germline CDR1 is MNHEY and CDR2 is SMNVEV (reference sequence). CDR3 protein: CASSLGNPLNTEAFF. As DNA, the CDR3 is TGTGCCAGCAGTTTAGGAAACCCACTGAACACTGAAGCTTTCTTT.

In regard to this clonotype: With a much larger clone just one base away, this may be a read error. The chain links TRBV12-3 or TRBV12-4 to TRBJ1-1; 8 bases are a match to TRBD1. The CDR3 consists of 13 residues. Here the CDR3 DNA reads TGTTCCAGCAGGTCAGGGGGCCTCACTGAAGCTTTCTTT. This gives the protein CSSRSGGLTEAFF.

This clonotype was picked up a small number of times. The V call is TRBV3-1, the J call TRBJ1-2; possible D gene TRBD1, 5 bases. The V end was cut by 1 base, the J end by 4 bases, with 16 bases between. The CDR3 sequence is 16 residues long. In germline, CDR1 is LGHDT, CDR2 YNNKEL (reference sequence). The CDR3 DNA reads TGTGCCAGCAGCCAAGGAAAGGGGAGACTGGCCTATGGCTACACCTTC. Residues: CASSQGKGRLAYGYTF.